These 30 T cell receptor beta chains were sequenced from one sample in a study of cytomegalovirus exposure and HLA in healthy donors. The PCR was carried out with 60 Vbeta primers and 13 Jbeta primers. The assay was immunoSEQ multiplex PCR, and TCRdb's table has in-frame clones only and misses some. Found here are over 200,000 clones, about 80% of them singletons; the top ten hold approximately 5.3%. Sequences were obtained from PBMCs. The receptors come from a woman aged 35 to 49 in good health and CMV-seropositive.

This rearrangement joins TRBV6-5 to TRBJ2-5; 9 bases align to TRBD2. Germline V CDR1 and CDR2: MNHEY, SVGAGI. The CDR3 sequence is 15 residues long. V shed 0 bases and J 4 bases; nucleotides not matched to a gene: 3. CDR3 sequence (DNA): TGTGCCAGCAGTTACTCGCGGGGGGGAGCAGAGACCCAGTACTTC. Protein product: CASSYSRGGAETQYF.

The chain links TRBV11-2 to TRBJ1-3; 12 bases are a match to TRBD1. Germline V lookup: CDR1 SGHAT, CDR2 FQNNGV. The CDR3 consists of 18 residues. Germline trimming cut 1 base from V and 3 bases from J; bases unmatched to any gene: 7. The chain's CDR3 is CASSLGRGQGARGNTIYF. CDR3 nucleotides: TGTGCCAGCAGCTTAGGGCGGGGACAGGGGGCGCGTGGAAACACCATATATTTT.

This chain uses TRBV11-2 with TRBJ2-3; the D is unclear. This CDR3 has 14 amino acids. Germline CDR1 and CDR2: SGHAT and FQNNGV. Trimming left V 5 bases short and J 2 bases short, with 11 bases between. The CDR3 loop reads CASSEAASTDTQYF. CDR3 in DNA: TGTGCCAGCAGCGAGGCTGCCTCCACAGATACGCAGTATTTT.

The chain links TRBV19 to TRBJ1-2; D not resolved. Deletions cut 7 bases from V and 2 bases from J, with 11 bases between. This CDR3 is built from 13 residues. CDR1 is LNHDA and CDR2 is SQIVND in the germline V gene (reference sequence). CDR3 sequence (DNA): TGTGCCAGTACCCCAGGCACGAACTATGGCTACACCTTC. Residues: CASTPGTNYGYTF.

The chain links TRBV7-2 to TRBJ2-5; 8 bases agree with TRBD1. Trimming at V came to 3 bases and at J to 5 bases, leaving 5 bases not matched to a gene. CDR3 length: 14 residues. The germline V gene has CDR1 SGHTA and CDR2 FQGNSA. The CDR3 sequence: CASSLTGAGETQYF. The CDR3 nucleotides are TGTGCCAGCAGCTTGACAGGGGCGGGGGAGACCCAGTACTTC. The full variable domain, rest sourced from reference TRBV7-2 and TRBJ2-5, is GAGVSQSPSNKVTEKGKDVELRCDPISGHTALYWYRQSLGQGLEFLIYFQGNSAPDKSGLPSDRFSAERTGGSVSTLTIQRTQQEDSAVYLCASSLTGAGETQYFGPGTRLLVL.

The chain links TRBV7-6 to TRBJ2-7, with D perhaps matching TRBD2 (5 bases). Germline assignment: CDR1 SGHVS and CDR2 FNYEAQ. The CDR3 is 13 amino acids. Trimming shortened V by 4 bases and J by 5 bases, and 12 bases separated the two germline ends. Here the CDR3 DNA reads TGTGCCAGCAGCTGGACCCCAGCGGACGAGCAGTACTTC. Residues: CASSWTPADEQYF. Supplemented by reference TRBV7-6 and TRBJ2-7, the full variable domain reads GAGVSQSPRYKVTKRGQDVALRCDPISGHVSLYWYRQALGQGPEFLTYFNYEAQQDKSGLPNDRFSAERPEGSISTLTIQRTEQRDSAMYRCASSWTPADEQYFGPGTRLTVT.

This chain connects TRBV5-1 to TRBJ2-1; no clear D. Trimming pared 4 bases from V and 4 bases from J, leaving 9 bases between. This CDR3 spans 13 amino acids. Germline loops: CDR1 SGHRS, CDR2 YFSETQ. In DNA form, the CDR3 reads TGCGCCAGCAGCACTTCCCTTTACAATGAGCAGTTCTTC. Its translation is CASSTSLYNEQFF. The full variable domain, rest sourced from reference TRBV5-1 and TRBJ2-1, is KAGVTQTPRYLIKTRGQQVTLSCSPISGHRSVSWYQQTPGQGLQFLFEYFSETQRNKGNFPGRFSGRQFSNSRSEMNVSTLELGDSALYLCASSTSLYNEQFFGPGTRLTVL.

There are many counts of this clone. V usage is TRBV29-1 and J usage is TRBJ1-2; no clear D. The CDR3 consists of 13 residues. V lost 3 bases to trimming and J lost 4 bases, with 12 bases between them. Germline V gene lookup returns CDR1 SQVTM and CDR2 ANQGSEA. CDR3 nucleotides: TGCAGCGTTGAGGAGGGATATAGCTATGGCTACACCTTC. This translates into CSVEEGYSYGYTF.

CDR3 bases: TGCGCCAGCAGCGCCCAAGGGGGCACTGAAGCTTTCTTT. Translating gives CASSAQGGTEAFF. The chain has TRBV5-1 and TRBJ1-1; perhaps TRBD1 as D (6 bases). This CDR3 is 13 amino acids long. V lost 4 bases, J lost 4 bases, and 11 bases lay in between. The germline V gene has CDR1 SGHRS and CDR2 YFSETQ.

This sequence joins TRBV30 and TRBJ1-4; maybe TRBD1 (5 bases). The CDR3 runs 15 residues. Trimming stripped 1 base from V and 4 bases from J, with 13 bases between. Germline assignment: CDR1 GTSNPN and CDR2 SVGIG (reference sequence). The CDR3 bases are TGTGCCTGGAGTGCTCTTCAGGGATATAATGAAAAACTGTTTTTT. Translated, it gives CAWSALQGYNEKLFF.

This chain connects TRBV30 to TRBJ1-1; D gene unclear. CDR1 GTSNPN and CDR2 SVGIG come from the germline V gene (reference sequence). The germline V and J ends were trimmed by 0 bases and 3 bases, with 8 bases remaining between them. The CDR3 has 13 amino acids. CDR3: CAWSVLRYTEAFF. The CDR3, as DNA: TGTGCCTGGAGTGTACTGAGATACACTGAAGCTTTCTTT. Combining the CDR3 with reference TRBV30 and TRBJ1-1 gives the whole variable domain SQTIHQWPATLVQPVGSPLSLECTVEGTSNPNLYWYRQAAGRGLQLLFYSVGIGQISSEVPQNLSASRPQDRQFILSSKKLLLSDSGFYLCAWSVLRYTEAFFGQGTRLTVV.

J is TRBJ1-1 and V is TRBV19, with TRBD1 matching 8 bases. The trim removed 6 bases at V and 0 bases at J, leaving 6 bases unmatched. Germline V gene lookup returns CDR1 LNHDA and CDR2 SQIVND (reference sequence). The CDR3 runs to 15 residues. CDR3 bases: TGTGCCAGTAGGCAGGGGGCGAGGGTGAACACTGAAGCTTTCTTT. The encoded protein is CASRQGARVNTEAFF. Combining the CDR3 with reference TRBV19 and TRBJ1-1 gives the whole variable domain DGGITQSPKYLFRKEGQNVTLSCEQNLNHDAMYWYRQDPGQGLRLIYYSQIVNDFQKGDIAEGYSVSREKKESFPLTVTSAQKNPTAFYLCASRQGARVNTEAFFGQGTRLTVV.

V gene TRBV4-3 combines with J gene TRBJ2-7, with TRBD2 matching 11 bases. V was clipped by 3 bases and J by 6 bases; unmatched bases: 16. The CDR3 contains 18 residues. Germline loops: CDR1 LGHNA, CDR2 YSLEER. CDR3 amino acids: CASSHHPGGSGRASEQYF. The CDR3 DNA reads as TGCGCCAGCAGCCACCACCCCGGGGGTAGCGGGAGGGCCTCCGAGCAGTACTTC.

This chain connects TRBV19 to TRBJ1-3, with D unresolved. The germline gives CDR1 LNHDA, CDR2 SQIVND (reference sequence). This CDR3 contains 14 residues. V was clipped by 2 bases and J by 0 bases, with 5 bases between them. The CDR3 loop reads CASSISVSGNTIYF. The CDR3 coding sequence is TGTGCCAGTAGTATATCTGTCTCTGGAAACACCATATATTTT.

The V and J genes are TRBV29-1 and TRBJ2-4; a weak D match, TRBD2 (6 bases). Germline lookup yields CDR1 SQVTM and CDR2 ANQGSEA. Trimming stripped 5 bases from V and 5 bases from J, with 13 bases between. This CDR3 has 13 amino acids. CDR3 in DNA: TGCAGCGTTCGAAGGGACTCAGAAAACATTCAGTACTTC. Protein product: CSVRRDSENIQYF.

The V and J genes are TRBV7-8 and TRBJ2-7; TRBD2 is a possible D gene (6 bases). Trimming removed 4 bases from V and 3 bases from J, with 13 bases in between. This CDR3 is built from 14 residues. The germline CDR1 and CDR2 sequences are SGHVS and FQNEAQ. The CDR3: CASSSTSFGYEQYF. In nucleotides, the CDR3 is TGTGCCAGCAGCTCGACTAGTTTTGGCTACGAGCAGTACTTC.

This chain joins TRBV10-1 and TRBJ1-1; a possible D gene is TRBD1 (5 bases). The V gene's germline CDR1 is WNHNN and CDR2 SYGVQD (reference sequence). This CDR3 is built from 14 residues. With 2 bases removed from V and 5 bases from J, the gap between germline ends came to 12 bases. CDR3 in DNA: TGCGCCAGCAGTGAGCAGGGCTCGAAGACTGAAGCTTTCTTT. This codes for CASSEQGSKTEAFF.

This clone was detected a few times. This chain joins TRBV11-2 and TRBJ2-6; unclear D gene. CDR3 size: 16 residues. Germline V gene data show CDR1 as SGHAT and CDR2 as FQNNGV. With 6 bases removed from V and 2 bases from J, the gap between germline ends came to 14 bases. The CDR3 nucleotides read TGTGCCAGCAGTTTTGCTGGTGGCCCTGGGGCCAACGTCCTGACTTTC. It specifies CASSFAGGPGANVLTF.

V is TRBV6-1 and J is TRBJ1-5, with TRBD1 identical over 7 bases. The ends lost 5 bases at V and 6 bases at J; junction bases unmatched: 4. CDR1 and CDR2 from the germline V gene are MNHNS and SASEGT. The CDR3 runs to 13 residues. The CDR3 DNA reads as TGTGCCAGCAGTCCACAGGGGATTCAGCCCCAGCATTTT. Its protein product is CASSPQGIQPQHF.

The DNA for the CDR3 is TGTGCCAGCAGCCCACAACAGGCAACTAACTATGGCTACACCTTC. Protein product: CASSPQQATNYGYTF. The chain has TRBV7-9 and TRBJ1-2, with D maybe TRBD1 (5 bases). The V end was cut by 5 bases, the J end by 0 bases, with 13 bases between. The V gene's germline CDR1 is SEHNR and CDR2 FQNEAQ (reference sequence). This CDR3 has 15 residues. The full variable domain, completed using reference TRBV7-9 and TRBJ1-2, is DTGVSQNPRHKITKRGQNVTFRCDPISEHNRLYWYRQTLGQGPEFLTYFQNEAQLEKSRLLSDRFSAERPKGSFSTLEIQRTEQGDSAMYLCASSPQQATNYGYTFGSGTRLTVV.

As concerns this clone: Other DNA sequences in the sample encode the same CDR3. The rearrangement joins TRBV19 to TRBJ1-2; D is possibly TRBD1 (6 bases). Trimming removed 7 bases at V and 3 bases at J, with 15 bases between. CDR1 and CDR2 (germline): LNHDA, SQIVND (reference sequence). The CDR3 spans 14 residues. In DNA form, the CDR3 reads TGTGCCAGTACACCTCAGGGGATTGACTATGGCTACACCTTC. Translated, it gives CASTPQGIDYGYTF.

This clone has just one count. The chain joins TRBV28 to TRBJ2-1, with D perhaps matching TRBD2 (5 bases). The ends were cut back, 7 bases at V and 8 bases at J, with 15 bases in the middle. The CDR3 extends over 13 amino acids. The germline V gene encodes CDR1 MDHEN and CDR2 SYDVKM. DNA of the CDR3: TGTGCCAGCACCTTAAGCTGGCGGGATGAGCAGTTCTTC. This translates into CASTLSWRDEQFF.

The rearrangement uses TRBV7-3 and TRBJ1-1, with a possible D match to TRBD1 (6 bases). Germline V gene data show CDR1 as SGHTA and CDR2 as FQGTGA. The CDR3 spans 14 residues. Trimming removed 1 base from V and 3 bases from J, with 9 bases in between. DNA of the CDR3: TGTGCCAGCAGCTTAAGGGGGCCGGACACTGAAGCTTTCTTT. It codes for CASSLRGPDTEAFF.

J is TRBJ2-7 and V is TRBV6-1, with a weak D call TRBD1 (6 bases). The CDR3 length is 15 residues. Deletions cut 8 bases from V and 6 bases from J, with 23 bases between. The germline V gene has CDR1 MNHNS and CDR2 SASEGT. CDR3 sequence (DNA): TGTGCCAGCCATTCACAGGACAGTCAAAGTATCGAGCAGTACTTC. Translating it yields CASHSQDSQSIEQYF.

This chain links TRBV4-1 with TRBJ1-5; 8 nucleotides agree with TRBD1. The CDR3 sequence is 15 residues long. J lost 5 bases, V lost 4 bases, and 7 bases had no gene match. Germline V gene data show CDR1 as MGHRA and CDR2 as YSYEKL. The CDR3 reads CASSPTPTGDQPQHF. In nucleotides, the CDR3 is TGCGCCAGCAGCCCGACCCCGACAGGGGATCAGCCCCAGCATTTT.

V usage is TRBV6-4 and J usage is TRBJ2-2; 7 bases match TRBD1. V shed 5 bases and J 7 bases; nucleotides not matched to a gene: 7. The CDR3 runs to 14 residues. CDR1 is MRHNA, CDR2 SNTAGT, per germline. The CDR3 DNA follows: TGTGCCAGCAGTCAAGACAGGGCGGGCGGGGAGCTGTTTTTT. Translating it yields CASSQDRAGGELFF.

This chain connects TRBV4-2 to TRBJ2-7; TRBD1 matches 7 bases. Germline CDR1 and CDR2: LGHNA and YNFKEQ. The ends lost 0 bases at V and 4 bases at J; junction bases unmatched: 9. The CDR3 loop spans 16 amino acids. CDR3 sequence (DNA): TGTGCCAGCAGCCAAGACGGAGACAGGGTGAATTACGAGCAGTACTTC. This gives the protein CASSQDGDRVNYEQYF.

Concerning this clone itself: The junction does not match germline at one end; this may be a read error. The chain links TRBV7-9 to TRBJ2-3; D unclear. This CDR3 comprises 13 residues. The germline CDR1 and CDR2 sequences are SEHNR and FQNEAQ (reference sequence). Here the CDR3 reads CSSSLGTGDTQYF. The CDR3 DNA follows: TGTTCCAGCAGCTTAGGTACCGGGGATACGCAGTATTTT.

Comments on this clone: The junction departs from the called germline gene at one end, perhaps through a read error. The chain joins TRBV7-9 to TRBJ2-2; 11 nucleotides agree with TRBD2. CDR1 is SEHNR and CDR2 is FQNEAQ in the germline V gene (reference sequence). The CDR3 extends over 15 amino acids. CDR3 nucleotides: TGTTCCAGCAGCTTACTAGCGGGAGTTACCGGGGAGCTGTTTTTT. Amino acid sequence: CSSSLLAGVTGELFF.

The gene calls are TRBV9 and TRBJ1-4, with D tentatively TRBD1 (5 bases). V lost 2 bases, J lost 10 bases, and 12 bases lay in between. This CDR3 is 13 amino acids long. Germline loops: CDR1 SGDLS, CDR2 YYNGEE. Here the CDR3 reads CASSVSGLGKLFF. DNA of the CDR3: TGTGCCAGCAGCGTCTCAGGGCTTGGAAAACTGTTTTTT.